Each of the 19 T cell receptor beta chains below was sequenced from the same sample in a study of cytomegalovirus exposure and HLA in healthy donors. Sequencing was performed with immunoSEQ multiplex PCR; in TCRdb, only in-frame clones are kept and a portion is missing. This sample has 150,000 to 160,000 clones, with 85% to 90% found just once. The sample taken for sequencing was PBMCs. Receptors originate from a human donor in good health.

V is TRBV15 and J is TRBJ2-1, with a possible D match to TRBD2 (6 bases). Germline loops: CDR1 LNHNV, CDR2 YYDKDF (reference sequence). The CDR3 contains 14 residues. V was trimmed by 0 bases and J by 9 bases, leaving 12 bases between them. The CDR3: CATSRDRVAAEQFF. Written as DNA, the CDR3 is TGTGCCACCAGCAGAGATAGAGTAGCGGCTGAGCAGTTCTTC.

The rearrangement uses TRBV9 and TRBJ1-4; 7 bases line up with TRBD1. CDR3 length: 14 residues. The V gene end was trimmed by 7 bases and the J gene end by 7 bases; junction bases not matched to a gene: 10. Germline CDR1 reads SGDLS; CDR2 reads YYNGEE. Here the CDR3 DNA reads TGTGCCAGCGGGCCAGGGGACAGTACTGAAAAACTGTTTTTT. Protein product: CASGPGDSTEKLFF.

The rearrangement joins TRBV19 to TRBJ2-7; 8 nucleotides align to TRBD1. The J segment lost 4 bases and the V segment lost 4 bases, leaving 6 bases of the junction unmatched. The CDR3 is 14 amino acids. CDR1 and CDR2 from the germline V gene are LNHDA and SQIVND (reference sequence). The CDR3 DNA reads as TGTGCCAGTAGTACGCAGGGGGCTTATTACGAGCAGTACTTC. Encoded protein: CASSTQGAYYEQYF.

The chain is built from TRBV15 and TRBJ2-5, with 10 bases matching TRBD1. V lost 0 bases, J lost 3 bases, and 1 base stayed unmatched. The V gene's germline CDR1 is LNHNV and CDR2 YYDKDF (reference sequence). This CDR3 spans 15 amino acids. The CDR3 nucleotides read TGTGCCACCAGCAGAGAAGGGACAGGGGAAGAGACCCAGTACTTC. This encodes CATSREGTGEETQYF.

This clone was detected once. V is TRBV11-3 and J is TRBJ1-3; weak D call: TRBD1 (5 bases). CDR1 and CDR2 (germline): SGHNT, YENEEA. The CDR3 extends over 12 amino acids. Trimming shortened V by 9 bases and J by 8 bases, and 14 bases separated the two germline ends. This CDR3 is CARLKGSHTIYF. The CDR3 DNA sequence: TGTGCCAGATTAAAGGGGTCCCACACCATATATTTT.

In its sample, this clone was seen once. CDR3 in amino acids: CARGNGGEQYF. CDR3 DNA sequence: TGTGCCCGGGGGAATGGCGGCGAGCAGTACTTC. V and J are TRBV30 and TRBJ2-7; tentatively, D is TRBD2 (6 bases). The V gene lost 8 bases and the J gene lost 6 bases, with 14 bases spanning the gap. From germline, CDR1 is GTSNPN and CDR2 SVGIG (reference sequence). The CDR3 has 11 amino acids.

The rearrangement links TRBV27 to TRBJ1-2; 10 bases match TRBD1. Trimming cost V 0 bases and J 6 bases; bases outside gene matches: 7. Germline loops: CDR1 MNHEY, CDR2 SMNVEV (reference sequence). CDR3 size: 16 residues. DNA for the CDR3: TGTGCCAGCAGTTTATCGGGGGACAGGGGTTCCGATGGCTACACCTTC. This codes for CASSLSGDRGSDGYTF.

Here the CDR3 DNA reads TGTGCCTGGAGTGTCAATAAAGCGGGAACAGGGTATGGCTACACCTTC. Its protein product is CAWSVNKAGTGYGYTF. The J gene is TRBJ1-2, the V gene TRBV30; a possible D gene is TRBD1 (6 bases). Germline CDR1 and CDR2: GTSNPN and SVGIG (reference sequence). Trimming cost V 0 bases and J 5 bases, with 19 bases left between them. CDR3 size: 16 residues.

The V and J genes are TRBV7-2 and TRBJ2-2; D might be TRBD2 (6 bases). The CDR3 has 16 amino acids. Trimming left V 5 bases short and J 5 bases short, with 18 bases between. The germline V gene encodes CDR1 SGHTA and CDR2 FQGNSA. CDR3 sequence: CASSPEVWGGTGELFF. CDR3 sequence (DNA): TGTGCCAGCAGCCCGGAGGTTTGGGGAGGAACCGGGGAGCTGTTTTTT.

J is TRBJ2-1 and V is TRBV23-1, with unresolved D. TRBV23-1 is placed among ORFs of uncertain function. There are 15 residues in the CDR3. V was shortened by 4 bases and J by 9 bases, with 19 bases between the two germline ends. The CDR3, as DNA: TGCGCCAGCAGTCGTGGAGCGATAGCAAGAGGTGAGCAGTTCTTC. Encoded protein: CASSRGAIARGEQFF.

The CDR3 DNA is TGTGCCAGCAGCTCAAGCCTTACCACCGGGGAGCTGTTTTTT. Its translation is CASSSSLTTGELFF. The chain uses TRBV11-1 and TRBJ2-2; no clear D gene. Trimming removed 4 bases at V and 4 bases at J, with 10 bases between. Germline CDR1 SGHAT, CDR2 FQDESV (reference sequence). The CDR3 has 14 amino acids.

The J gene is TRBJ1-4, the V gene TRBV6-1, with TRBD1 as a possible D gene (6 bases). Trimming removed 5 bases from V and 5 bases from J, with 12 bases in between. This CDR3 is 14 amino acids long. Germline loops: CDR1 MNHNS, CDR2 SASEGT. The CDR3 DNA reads TGTGCCAGCAGTCCGGGACACGGAAATGAAAAACTGTTTTTT. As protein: CASSPGHGNEKLFF.

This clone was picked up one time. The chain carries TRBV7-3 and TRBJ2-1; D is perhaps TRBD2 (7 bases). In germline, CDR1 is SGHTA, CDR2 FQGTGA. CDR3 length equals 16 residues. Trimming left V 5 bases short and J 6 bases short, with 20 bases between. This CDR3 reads CASSGGGGVQRNEQFF. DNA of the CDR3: TGTGCCAGCAGCGGAGGGGGGGGCGTTCAACGCAATGAGCAGTTCTTC. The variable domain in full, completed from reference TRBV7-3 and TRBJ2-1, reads GAGVSQTPSNKVTEKGKYVELRCDPISGHTALYWYRQSLGQGPEFLIYFQGTGAADDSGLPNDRFFAVRPEGSVSTLKIQRTERGDSAVYLCASSGGGGVQRNEQFFGPGTRLTVL.

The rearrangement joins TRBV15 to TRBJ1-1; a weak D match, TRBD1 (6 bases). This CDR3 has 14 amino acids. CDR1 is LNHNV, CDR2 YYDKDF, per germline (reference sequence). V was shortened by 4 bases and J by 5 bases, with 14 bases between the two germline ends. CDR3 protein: CATSKHREGTEAFF. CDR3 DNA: TGTGCCACCAGCAAACACAGGGAGGGAACTGAAGCTTTCTTT. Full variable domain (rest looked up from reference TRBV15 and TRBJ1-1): DAMVIQNPRYQVTQFGKPVTLSCSQTLNHNVMYWYQQKSSQAPKLLFHYYDKDFNNEADTPDNFQSRRPNTSFCFLDIRSPGLGDTAMYLCATSKHREGTEAFFGQGTRLTVV.

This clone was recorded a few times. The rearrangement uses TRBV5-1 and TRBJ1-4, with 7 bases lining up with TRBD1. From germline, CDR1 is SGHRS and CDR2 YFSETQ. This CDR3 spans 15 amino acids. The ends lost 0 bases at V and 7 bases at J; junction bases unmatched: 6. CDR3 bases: TGCGCCAGCAGCTTGGAAGGGGGCGCGGGTGAAAAACTGTTTTTT. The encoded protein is CASSLEGGAGEKLFF.

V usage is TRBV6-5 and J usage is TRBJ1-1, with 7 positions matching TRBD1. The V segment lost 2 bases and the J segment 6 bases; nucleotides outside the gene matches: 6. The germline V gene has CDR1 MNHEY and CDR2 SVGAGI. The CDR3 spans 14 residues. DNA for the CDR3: TGTGCCAGCAGTTACCGGACAGGACGGGCTGAAGCTTTCTTT. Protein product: CASSYRTGRAEAFF.

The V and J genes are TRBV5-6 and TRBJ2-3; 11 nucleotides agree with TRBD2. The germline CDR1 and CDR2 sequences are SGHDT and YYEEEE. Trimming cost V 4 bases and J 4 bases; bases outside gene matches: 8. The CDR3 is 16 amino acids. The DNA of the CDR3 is TGTGCCAGCAGCCTGACTAGCGGGGTGTCGGCAGATACGCAGTATTTT. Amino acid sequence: CASSLTSGVSADTQYF.

In DNA form, the CDR3 reads TGTGCCAGCAGAGCACCCCACCACGAGCAGTACTTC. It yields the protein CASRAPHHEQYF. This chain connects TRBV6-1 to TRBJ2-7; no definite D call. Germline CDR1 and CDR2: MNHNS and SASEGT. CDR3 length: 12 amino acids. Trimming removed 6 bases from V and 5 bases from J, with 11 bases in between.

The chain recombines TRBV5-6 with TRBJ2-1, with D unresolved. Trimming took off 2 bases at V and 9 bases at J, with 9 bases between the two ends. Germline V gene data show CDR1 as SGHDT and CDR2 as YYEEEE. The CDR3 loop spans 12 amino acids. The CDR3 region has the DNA TGTGCCAGCAGCTTACCTAATGTTGAGCAGTTCTTC. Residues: CASSLPNVEQFF.